This T cell receptor beta chain was retrieved from a study of circulating and synovial CD4+ cells in juvenile arthritis. Findings of the study overall: Circulating pathogenic-like lymphocytes shared a substantially higher fraction of CDR3 sequences with synovium than bulk blood. Bulk blood CD4 repertoires were more diverse than these. Bulk blood CD4 samples held at least an order of magnitude more or fewer genomes than CPL.

The CDR3 covers 16 residues. CDR1 is ENHRY, CDR2 SYGVKD, per germline. The junction had 4 bases not matched to a gene; V was cut back by 5 bases and J by 0 bases. TCRdb keeps only in-frame clones here, not all; method: immunoSEQ multiplex PCR. The table lists about 33,000 clones, roughly 95% of them singletons. Patients with active juvenile idiopathic arthritis donated these samples. Of note for this clone: Antigen specificity is unknown.

Source material: CD4+ T cells from blood. The V call is TRBV10-3, the J call TRBJ2-3, with 11 bases fitting TRBD2. This clonotype was sampled from a human donor with juvenile idiopathic arthritis. DNA for the CDR3: TGTGCCATCAGTTCCGGGACTAGCGGTAGCACAGATACGCAGTATTTT. Its translation: CAISSGTSGSTDTQYF.